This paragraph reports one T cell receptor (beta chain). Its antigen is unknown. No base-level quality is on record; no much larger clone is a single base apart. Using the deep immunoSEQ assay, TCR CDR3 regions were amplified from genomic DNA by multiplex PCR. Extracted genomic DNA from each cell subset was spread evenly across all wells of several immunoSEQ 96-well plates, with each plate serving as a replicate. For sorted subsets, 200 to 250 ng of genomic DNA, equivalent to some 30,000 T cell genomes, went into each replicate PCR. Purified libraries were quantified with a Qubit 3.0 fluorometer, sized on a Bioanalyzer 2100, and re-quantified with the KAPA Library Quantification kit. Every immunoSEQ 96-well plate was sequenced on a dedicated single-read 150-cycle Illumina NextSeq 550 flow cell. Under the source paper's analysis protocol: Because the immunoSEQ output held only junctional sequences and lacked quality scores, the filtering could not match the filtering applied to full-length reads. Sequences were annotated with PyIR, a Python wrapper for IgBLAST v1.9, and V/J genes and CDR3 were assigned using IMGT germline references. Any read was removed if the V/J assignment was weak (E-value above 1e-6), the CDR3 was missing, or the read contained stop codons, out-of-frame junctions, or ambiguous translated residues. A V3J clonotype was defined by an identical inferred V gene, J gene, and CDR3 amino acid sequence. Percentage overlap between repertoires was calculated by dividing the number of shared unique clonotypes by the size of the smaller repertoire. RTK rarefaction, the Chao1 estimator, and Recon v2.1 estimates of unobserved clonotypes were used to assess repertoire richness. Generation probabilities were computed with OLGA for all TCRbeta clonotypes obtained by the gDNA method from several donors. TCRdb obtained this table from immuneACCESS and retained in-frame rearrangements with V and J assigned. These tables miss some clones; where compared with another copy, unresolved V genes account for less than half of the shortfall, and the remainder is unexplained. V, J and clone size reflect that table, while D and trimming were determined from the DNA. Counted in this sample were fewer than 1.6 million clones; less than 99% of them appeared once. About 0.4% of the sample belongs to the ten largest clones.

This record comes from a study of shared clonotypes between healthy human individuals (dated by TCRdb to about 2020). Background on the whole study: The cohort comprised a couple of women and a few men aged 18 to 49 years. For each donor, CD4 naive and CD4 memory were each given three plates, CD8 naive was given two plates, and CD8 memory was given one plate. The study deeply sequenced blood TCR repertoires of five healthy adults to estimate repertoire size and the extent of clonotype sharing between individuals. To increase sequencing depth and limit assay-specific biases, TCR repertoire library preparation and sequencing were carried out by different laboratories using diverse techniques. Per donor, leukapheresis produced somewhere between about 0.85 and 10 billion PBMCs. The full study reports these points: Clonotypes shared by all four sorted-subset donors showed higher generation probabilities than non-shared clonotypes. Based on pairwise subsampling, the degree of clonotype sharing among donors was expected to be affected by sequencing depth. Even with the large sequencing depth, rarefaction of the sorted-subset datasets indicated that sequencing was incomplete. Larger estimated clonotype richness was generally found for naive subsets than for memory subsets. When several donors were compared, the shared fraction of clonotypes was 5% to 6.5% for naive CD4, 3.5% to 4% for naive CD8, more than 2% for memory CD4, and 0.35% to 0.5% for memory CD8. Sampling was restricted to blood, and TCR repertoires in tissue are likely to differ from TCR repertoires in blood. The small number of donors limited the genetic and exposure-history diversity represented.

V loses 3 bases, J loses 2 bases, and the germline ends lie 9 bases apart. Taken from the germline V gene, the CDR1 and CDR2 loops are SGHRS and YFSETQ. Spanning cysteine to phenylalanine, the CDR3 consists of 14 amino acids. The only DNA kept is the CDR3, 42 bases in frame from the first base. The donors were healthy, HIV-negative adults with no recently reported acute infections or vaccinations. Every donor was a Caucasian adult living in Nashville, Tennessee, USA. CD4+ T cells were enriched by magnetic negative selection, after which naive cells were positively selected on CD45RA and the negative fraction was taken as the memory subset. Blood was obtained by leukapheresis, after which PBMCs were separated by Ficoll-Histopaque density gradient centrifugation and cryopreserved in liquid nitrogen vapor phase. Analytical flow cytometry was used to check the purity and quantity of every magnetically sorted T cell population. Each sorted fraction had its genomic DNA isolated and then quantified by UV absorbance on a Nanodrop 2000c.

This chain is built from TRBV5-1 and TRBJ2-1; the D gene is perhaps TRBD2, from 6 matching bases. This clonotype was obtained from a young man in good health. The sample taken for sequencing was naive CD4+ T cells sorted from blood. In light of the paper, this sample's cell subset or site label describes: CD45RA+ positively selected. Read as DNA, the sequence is TGCGCCAGCAGCTCCGGGACTCCCTACAATGAGCAGTTCTTC. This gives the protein CASSSGTPYNEQFF.